This passage covers 15 T cell receptor beta chains from one sample sequenced in a study of cytomegalovirus exposure and HLA in healthy donors. PCR amplification relied on 60 Vbeta primers (plus 13 Jbeta primers). Method: immunoSEQ multiplex PCR; TCRdb's copy keeps in-frame clones and lacks some. The data show some 250,000 clones, 82% seen once. The sample consisted of PBMCs. These receptors came from a woman between 40 and 55 years old in good health and CMV-seropositive.

The rearrangement links TRBV29-1 to TRBJ1-2; no reliable D call. V lost 1 base, J lost 4 bases, and 7 bases lay in between. Per germline, CDR1 SQVTM and CDR2 ANQGSEA. The CDR3 is made up of 12 amino acids. CDR3 in amino acids: CSVEVRSYGYTF. In DNA, the CDR3 is TGCAGCGTTGAAGTCAGGTCCTATGGCTACACCTTC.

This sequence joins TRBV6-1 and TRBJ2-1, with D possibly matching TRBD2 (7 bases). Germline V lookup: CDR1 MNHNS, CDR2 SASEGT. The CDR3 totals 14 residues. Trimming pared 8 bases from V and 2 bases from J, leaving 13 bases between. The CDR3: CASERGGAYNEQFF. The CDR3, as DNA: TGTGCCAGCGAAAGGGGGGGGGCCTACAATGAGCAGTTCTTC.

The chain is built from TRBV7-3 and TRBJ1-1; a possible D gene is TRBD1 (6 bases). Trimming cost V 0 bases and J 2 bases, with 7 bases left between them. The CDR3 consists of 14 residues. Germline V gene sequence: CDR1 SGHTA, CDR2 FQGTGA. CDR3 DNA: TGTGCCAGCAGCTTAACGGGGGCTAACACTGAAGCTTTCTTT. Protein sequence: CASSLTGANTEAFF.

J is TRBJ1-4 and V is TRBV9, with 7 bases matching TRBD1. This CDR3 is 15 amino acids long. V gave up 4 bases and J gave up 4 bases; unmatched junction bases: 7. The germline V gene has CDR1 SGDLS and CDR2 YYNGEE. The CDR3 here is CASSSTGVNNEKLFF. In DNA form, the CDR3 reads TGTGCCAGCAGCTCTACAGGGGTAAATAATGAAAAACTGTTTTTT.

J is TRBJ2-7 and V is TRBV29-1, with a possible D match to TRBD1 (5 bases). V dropped 6 bases and J dropped 1 base, with 7 bases sitting between them. CDR3 length: 11 residues. Germline V CDR1 and CDR2: SQVTM, ANQGSEA. Here the CDR3 reads CSVAGSYEQYF. In DNA form, the CDR3 reads TGCAGCGTCGCAGGGTCCTACGAGCAGTACTTC.

The chain carries TRBV12-5 and TRBJ1-5, with 8 bases identical to TRBD1. The length of the CDR3 is 15 residues. Looked up from germline, CDR1 is LGHNT and CDR2 is FRNRAP. V lost 6 bases, J lost 0 bases, and 4 bases stayed unmatched. CDR3 DNA sequence: TGTGCTAGTGGCAGCGGACAGGGTAGCAATCAGCCCCAGCATTTT. This translates into CASGSGQGSNQPQHF.

This chain's CDR3 is CASTRNRNTEAFF. For the CDR3, the DNA is TGTGCCAGCACCAGAAACAGGAACACTGAAGCTTTCTTT. The chain couples TRBV6-5 to TRBJ1-1; D remains unclear. The CDR3 covers 13 residues. V lost 7 bases, J lost 1 base, and 10 bases lay in between. The V gene's germline CDR1 is MNHEY and CDR2 SVGAGI.

The chain combines TRBV4-2 with TRBJ2-1; a possible D gene is TRBD1 (6 bases). Germline assignment: CDR1 LGHNA and CDR2 YNFKEQ. The CDR3 sequence is 16 residues long. Trimming stripped 0 bases from V and 7 bases from J, with 16 bases between. The CDR3, as DNA: TGTGCCAGCAGCCAAGACGGTAGCACAGGGACAAATGAGCAGTTCTTC. Its protein product is CASSQDGSTGTNEQFF.

The chain's CDR3 is CASSQTGTGDYEQYF. The DNA of the CDR3 is TGCGCCAGCAGCCAAACCGGGACAGGGGACTACGAGCAGTACTTC. The chain recombines TRBV4-1 with TRBJ2-7; TRBD1 agrees at 10 bases. This CDR3 is built from 15 residues. Trimming removed 2 bases from V and 3 bases from J; junction bases left unmatched: 4. Germline V gives CDR1 MGHRA, CDR2 YSYEKL.

The V gene is TRBV7-2, the J gene TRBJ2-7, with D tentatively TRBD2 (5 bases). V was pared by 1 base and J by 3 bases, with 13 bases between. In germline, CDR1 is SGHTA, CDR2 FQGNSA. This CDR3 is 15 amino acids long. The CDR3 DNA sequence: TGTGCCAGCAGCTTAGTGGCTAGCAAGGACTACGAGCAGTACTTC. Amino acid sequence: CASSLVASKDYEQYF.

V and J are TRBV6-6 and TRBJ2-1, with 8 positions matching TRBD2. V lost 4 bases to trimming and J lost 5 bases; unmatched junction nucleotides: 4. CDR3 length: 14 amino acids. Per the germline V gene, CDR1 is MNHNY and CDR2 is SVGAGI (reference sequence). DNA of the CDR3: TGTGCCAGCAGTTCGAGCGGGAGAAACAATGAGCAGTTCTTC. The encoded protein is CASSSSGRNNEQFF.

The genes are TRBV19 and TRBJ1-4, with D unresolved. Per germline, CDR1 LNHDA and CDR2 SQIVND (reference sequence). This CDR3 has 15 amino acids. V was cut by 7 bases and J by 2 bases, with 14 bases left in between. The CDR3 DNA sequence: TGTGCCAGTAACAGCCCGGGAGGGACTAATGAAAAACTGTTTTTT. Translated: CASNSPGGTNEKLFF.

The chain has TRBV30 and TRBJ1-2, with TRBD1 matching 10 bases. Germline V gene lookup returns CDR1 GTSNPN and CDR2 SVGIG (reference sequence). This CDR3 is built from 14 residues. J lost 12 bases, V lost 1 base, and 11 bases had no gene match. In DNA, the CDR3 is TGTGCCTGGAGTGAAATGACAGGGGGCGCGGGACACACCTTC. Translated: CAWSEMTGGAGHTF.

V usage is TRBV6-5 and J usage is TRBJ1-1; D is possibly TRBD1 (6 bases). V dropped 6 bases and J dropped 7 bases, with 15 bases sitting between them. The CDR3 loop spans 13 amino acids. The V gene's germline CDR1 is MNHEY and CDR2 SVGAGI. The CDR3 loop is CASRPPQDSEAFF. The CDR3 DNA follows: TGTGCCAGCAGACCACCTCAGGACAGTGAAGCTTTCTTT.

This chain connects TRBV7-9 to TRBJ1-4; D is perhaps TRBD1 (5 bases). This CDR3 has 12 amino acids. CDR1 is SEHNR, CDR2 FQNEAQ, per germline (reference sequence). Between the trimmed V and J ends, which lost 1 base and 8 bases, there was a span of 5 bases. CDR3 DNA: TGTGCCAGCAGCTTAGAGGGGGAAAAACTGTTTTTT. Amino acids: CASSLEGEKLFF.